The present entry profiles one TCR beta chain with its context. The antigen is unknown. This entry is derived from a study of T cell responses to AZD1222 COVID-19 vaccine. Study outcomes and limitations: Dominant at 160-218 and 743-854, vaccine-associated CD4 TCRs also spanned spike. White British people made up most donors, females outnumbered males, and clonal diversity was possibly underestimated. Repertoires were collected only later (after the peak T cell response had occurred).

Sequenced by immunoSEQ multiplex PCR; TCRdb stores in-frame clones only, minus some. The sample holds 130,000 to 150,000 clones, approximately 90% seen once. The clonotype originates from an adult in good health. The sequencing used peripheral blood, collected on day 0 of AZD1222 vaccination.

CDR3 sequence (DNA): TGTGCCAGCTCACCACCAAATGAGCAGTTCTTC. Residues: CASSPPNEQFF. J is TRBJ2-1 and V is TRBV18; D call uncertain. Germline assignment: CDR1 KGHSH and CDR2 LQKENI. The CDR3 loop spans 11 amino acids. V gave up 0 bases and J gave up 7 bases, with 1 base separating them.